This T cell receptor (beta chain) was sequenced in a study of Ad26.COV2.S vaccination and SARS-CoV-2 variants. V was clipped by 5 bases and J by 4 bases; unmatched bases: 3. The CDR3 contains 13 residues. Germline CDR1 reads LNHDA; CDR2 reads SQIVND (reference sequence). Here immunoSEQ multiplex PCR was the method, and the copy in TCRdb shows in-frame clones only, minus some. The sample holds some 340,000 clones, roughly 80% seen once. This sample's treatment: some 19 received Ad26.COV2.S at low or high dose, single or two shots; five or six received placebo; per-sample allocation not given. Sampling was done on day 63 after the first vaccine or placebo injection.

The material was peripheral blood, obtained in a trial of Ad26.COV2.S vaccine versus placebo. V is TRBV19 and J is TRBJ2-5; 8 bases align to TRBD1. This TCR derives from a person aged 18-65 years who received the Ad26.COV2.S COVID-19 vaccine or a placebo. The CDR3 spells CASSEGTGETQYF. The CDR3 nucleotides are TGTGCCAGTAGTGAAGGGACAGGAGAGACCCAGTACTTC.